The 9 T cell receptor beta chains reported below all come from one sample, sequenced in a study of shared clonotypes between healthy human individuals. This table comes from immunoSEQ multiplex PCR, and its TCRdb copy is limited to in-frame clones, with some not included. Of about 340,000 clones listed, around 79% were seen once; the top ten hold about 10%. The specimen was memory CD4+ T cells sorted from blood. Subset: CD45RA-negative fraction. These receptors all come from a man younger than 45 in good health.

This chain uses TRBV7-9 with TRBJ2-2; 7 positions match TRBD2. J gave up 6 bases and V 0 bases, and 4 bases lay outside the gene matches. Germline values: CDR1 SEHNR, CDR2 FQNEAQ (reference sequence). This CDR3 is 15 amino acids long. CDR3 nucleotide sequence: TGTGCCAGCAGCTTAGCCGGGGGGTTCGCCGGGGAGCTGTTTTTT. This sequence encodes CASSLAGGFAGELFF. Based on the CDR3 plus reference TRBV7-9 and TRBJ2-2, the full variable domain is DTGVSQNPRHKITKRGQNVTFRCDPISEHNRLYWYRQTLGQGPEFLTYFQNEAQLEKSRLLSDRFSAERPKGSFSTLEIQRTEQGDSAMYLCASSLAGGFAGELFFGEGSRLTVL.

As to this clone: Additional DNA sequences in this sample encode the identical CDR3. For the CDR3, the DNA is TGTGCCAGCAGCTTAACCAGCTACGAGCAGTACTTC. Its translation is CASSLTSYEQYF. This chain joins TRBV7-9 and TRBJ2-7; D unclear. Trimming left V 2 bases short and J 3 bases short, with 5 bases between. The CDR3 consists of 12 residues. Germline V gene sequence: CDR1 SEHNR, CDR2 FQNEAQ (reference sequence).

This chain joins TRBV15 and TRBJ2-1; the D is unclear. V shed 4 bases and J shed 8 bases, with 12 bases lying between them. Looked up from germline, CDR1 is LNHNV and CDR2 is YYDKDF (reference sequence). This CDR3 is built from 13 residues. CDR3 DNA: TGTGCCACCAGCAAAACGCCGGGCCATGAGCAGTTCTTC. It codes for CATSKTPGHEQFF.

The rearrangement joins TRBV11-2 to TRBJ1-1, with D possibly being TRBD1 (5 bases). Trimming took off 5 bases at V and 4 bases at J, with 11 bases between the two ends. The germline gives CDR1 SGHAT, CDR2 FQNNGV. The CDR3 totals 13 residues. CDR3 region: CASSLRGGTEAFF. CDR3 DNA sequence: TGTGCCAGCAGCCTCCGCGGGGGCACTGAAGCTTTCTTT. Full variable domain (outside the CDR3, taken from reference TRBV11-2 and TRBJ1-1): EAGVAQSPRYKIIEKRQSVAFWCNPISGHATLYWYQQILGQGPKLLIQFQNNGVVDDSQLPKDRFSAERLKGVDSTLKIQPAKLEDSAVYLCASSLRGGTEAFFGQGTRLTVV.

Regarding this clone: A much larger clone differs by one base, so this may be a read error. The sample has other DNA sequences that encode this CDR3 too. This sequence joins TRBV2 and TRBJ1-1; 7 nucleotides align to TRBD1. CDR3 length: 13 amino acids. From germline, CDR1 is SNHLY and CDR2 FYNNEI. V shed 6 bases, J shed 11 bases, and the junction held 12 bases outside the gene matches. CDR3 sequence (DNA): TGTGCCAGCAGGCAGGATTCACAGGGGCCGGCTTTCTTT. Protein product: CASRQDSQGPAFF.

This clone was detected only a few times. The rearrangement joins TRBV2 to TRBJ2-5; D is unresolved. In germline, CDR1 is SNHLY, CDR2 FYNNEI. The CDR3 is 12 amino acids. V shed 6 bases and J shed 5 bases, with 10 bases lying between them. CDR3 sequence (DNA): TGTGCCAGCAGAGAAATAGGGGAGACCCAGTACTTC. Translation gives CASREIGETQYF.

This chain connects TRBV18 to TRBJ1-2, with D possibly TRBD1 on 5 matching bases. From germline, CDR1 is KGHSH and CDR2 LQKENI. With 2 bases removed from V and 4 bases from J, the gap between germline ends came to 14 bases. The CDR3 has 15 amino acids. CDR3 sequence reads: CASSPDFSGPYGYTF. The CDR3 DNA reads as TGTGCCAGCTCACCAGATTTCTCGGGGCCCTATGGCTACACCTTC. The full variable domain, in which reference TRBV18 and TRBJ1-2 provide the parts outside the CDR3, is NAGVMQNPRHLVRRRGQEARLRCSPMKGHSHVYWYRQLPEEGLKFMVYLQKENIIDESGMPKERFSAEFPKEGPSILRIQQVVRGDSAAYFCASSPDFSGPYGYTFGSGTRLTVV.

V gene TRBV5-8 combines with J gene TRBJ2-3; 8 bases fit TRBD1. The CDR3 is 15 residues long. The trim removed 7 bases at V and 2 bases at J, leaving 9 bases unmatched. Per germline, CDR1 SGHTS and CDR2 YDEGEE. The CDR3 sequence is CASLYTGGNTDTQYF. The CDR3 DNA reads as TGTGCCAGCCTGTATACAGGGGGGAACACAGATACGCAGTATTTT.

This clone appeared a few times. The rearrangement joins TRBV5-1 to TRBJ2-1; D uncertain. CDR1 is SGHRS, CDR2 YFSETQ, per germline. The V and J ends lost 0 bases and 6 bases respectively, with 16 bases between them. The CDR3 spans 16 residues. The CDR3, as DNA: TGCGCCAGCAGCTTGGTCTCGGCTAGTTCCCCCAATGAGCAGTTCTTC. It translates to CASSLVSASSPNEQFF.